The rows below give T cell receptor beta chains drawn from one sample of a study of early T cells in non-severe SARS-CoV-2 infection. A single record per CDR3 protein comes from TCRdb applying MiXCR to the 5' RACE reads. The sample records approximately 32,000 distinct CDR3 sequences, 5.8% being singletons. Sequences were obtained from whole blood. These receptors all come from an adult who was a healthcare worker with PCR-confirmed SARS-CoV-2 infection or an uninfected control (not recorded which). The CDR3 runs from the conserved cysteine through the conserved F or W. Each record gives: V gene, J gene, clone size, CDR3 protein. The listing skips clone size in some rows; elsewhere it reads once, few, many or a size class.

TRBV10-3	TRBJ2-3	many	CAIWTSRTDTQYF
TRBV5-1	TRBJ2-7	few	CASSLGPTYEQYF
TRBV30	TRBJ1-5	few	CAWSAPGQGPNQPQHF
TRBV10-3	TRBJ2-5	many	CAISGPGGVETQYF
TRBV5-1	TRBJ2-7	.	CASSLVPPGQVSYEQYF
TRBV28	TRBJ2-3	many	CASSLPTSGRYF
TRBV27	TRBJ1-1	many	CASSFGTGTLNTEAFF
TRBV27	TRBJ1-1	many	CASSPTIATTVNTEAFF
TRBV7-6	TRBJ2-2	many	CASSPLTGRGTGELFF
TRBV7-2	TRBJ1-5	many	CASSSDRGKQPQHF
TRBV11-2	TRBJ2-1	many	CASSQQRLAGIDEQFF